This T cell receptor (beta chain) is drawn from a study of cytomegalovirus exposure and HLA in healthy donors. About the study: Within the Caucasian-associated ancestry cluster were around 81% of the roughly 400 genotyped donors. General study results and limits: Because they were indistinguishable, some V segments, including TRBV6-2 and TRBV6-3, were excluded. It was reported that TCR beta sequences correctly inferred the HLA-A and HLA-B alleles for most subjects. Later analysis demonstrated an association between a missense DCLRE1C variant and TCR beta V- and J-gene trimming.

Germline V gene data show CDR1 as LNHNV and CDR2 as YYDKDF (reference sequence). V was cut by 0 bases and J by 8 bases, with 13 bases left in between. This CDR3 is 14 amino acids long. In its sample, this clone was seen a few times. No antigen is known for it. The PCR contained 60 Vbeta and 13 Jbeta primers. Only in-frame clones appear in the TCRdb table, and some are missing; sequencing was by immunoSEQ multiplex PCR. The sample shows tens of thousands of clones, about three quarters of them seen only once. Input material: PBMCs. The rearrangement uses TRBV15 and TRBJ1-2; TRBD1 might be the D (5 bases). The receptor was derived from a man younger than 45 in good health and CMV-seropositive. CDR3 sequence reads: CATSREGVLEGYTF. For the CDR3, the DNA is TGTGCCACCAGCAGAGAAGGGGTTTTGGAAGGCTACACCTTC.